Listed below are T cell receptor beta chains from one sample, sequenced in a study of graft-versus-host responses after intestinal transplantation. TCRdb's copy holds only in-frame clones and misses some; the assay was immunoSEQ multiplex PCR. The table shows around 50,000 clones, with roughly 84% occurring only once. Their antigens remain unidentified. The specimen was unstimulated CD4+ T cells sorted from spleen or lymph node cells, collected before transplant. The receptors derive from a human donor who was the organ donor for an intestinal transplant. Each CDR3 is given with its conserved first and last residue. D genes are given only for firm matches. Only part of the rows carry a size: once, few, many, or a class if the clone is expanded.

d_gene: -; abundance: few; j_gene: TRBJ2-6; v_gene: TRBV5-1; CDR3nt: TGCGCCAGCAGCTCAGGCGGTTCCTCCTGGGCCAACGTCCTGACTTTC; CDR3aa: CASSSGGSSWANVLTF
d_gene: -; abundance: once; j_gene: TRBJ2-7; v_gene: TRBV21-1; CDR3nt: TGTGCCAGCAGCAAAGCGCTACACGAGCAGTACTTC; CDR3aa: CASSKALHEQYF
d_gene: -; abundance: -; j_gene: TRBJ2-1; v_gene: TRBV10-3; CDR3nt: TGTGCCATCAGGAGGGCTAGTGGCCACAATGAGCAGTTCTTC; CDR3aa: CAIRRASGHNEQFF
d_gene: -; abundance: -; j_gene: TRBJ1-1; v_gene: TRBV7-2; CDR3nt: TGTGCCAGCAGCCCCTTATTATTCACTGAAGCTTTCTTT; CDR3aa: CASSPLLFTEAFF
d_gene: TRBD2; abundance: once; j_gene: TRBJ2-4; v_gene: TRBV5-1; CDR3nt: TGCGCCAGCAGCTTGGTTGTCCTAGCGGGAGGGCCGACCAAAAACATTCAGTACTTC; CDR3aa: CASSLVVLAGGPTKNIQYF
d_gene: -; abundance: -; j_gene: TRBJ2-5; v_gene: TRBV5-6; CDR3nt: TGTGCCAGCAGCTTGGCGGGGGAGACCCAGTACTTC; CDR3aa: CASSLAGETQYF
d_gene: TRBD1; abundance: -; j_gene: TRBJ2-2; v_gene: TRBV9; CDR3nt: TGTGCCAGCAGCGTCCGGGACAGGGTGTGGAACACCGGGGAGCTGTTTTTT; CDR3aa: CASSVRDRVWNTGELFF
d_gene: -; abundance: -; j_gene: TRBJ1-1; v_gene: TRBV6-1; CDR3nt: TGTGCCAGCAGTGACGGGGTGCACACTGAAGCTTTCTTT; CDR3aa: CASSDGVHTEAFF
d_gene: -; abundance: -; j_gene: TRBJ2-5; v_gene: TRBV2; CDR3nt: TGTGCCAGCAGTGTCCGTACTACCGAGACCCAGTACTTC; CDR3aa: CASSVRTTETQYF
d_gene: -; abundance: -; j_gene: TRBJ1-2; v_gene: TRBV5-1; CDR3nt: TGCGCCAGCAGCTCGGAGGCAGTCTATGGCTACACCTTC; CDR3aa: CASSSEAVYGYTF
d_gene: -; abundance: -; j_gene: TRBJ2-7; v_gene: TRBV10-3; CDR3nt: TGTGCCACCGGACACGAACGTACCTACGAGCAGTACTTC; CDR3aa: CATGHERTYEQYF
d_gene: TRBD2; abundance: -; j_gene: TRBJ2-3; v_gene: TRBV10-3; CDR3nt: TGTGCCATCAGTGAGTTTAGCGGGAGATGGACAGATACGCAGTATTTT; CDR3aa: CAISEFSGRWTDTQYF
d_gene: TRBD1; abundance: -; j_gene: TRBJ2-7; v_gene: TRBV30; CDR3nt: TGTGCCTGGAGTACAGGGGGCTACGAGCAGTACTTC; CDR3aa: CAWSTGGYEQYF
d_gene: -; abundance: -; j_gene: TRBJ2-3; v_gene: TRBV7-9; CDR3nt: TGTGCCAGCAGCTTCCGGGACTGGGGCACAGATACGCAGTATTTT; CDR3aa: CASSFRDWGTDTQYF
d_gene: -; abundance: -; j_gene: TRBJ2-1; v_gene: TRBV7-9; CDR3nt: TGTGCCAGCAGCTTCCGGGACTCCTACAATGAGCAGTTCTTC; CDR3aa: CASSFRDSYNEQFF
d_gene: -; abundance: -; j_gene: TRBJ1-1; v_gene: TRBV30; CDR3nt: TGTGCCTTATCCCGGGGGCAGAACACTGAAGCTTTCTTT; CDR3aa: CALSRGQNTEAFF
d_gene: -; abundance: -; j_gene: TRBJ2-5; v_gene: TRBV5-1; CDR3nt: TGCGCCAGCGGGGGGACAGAGACCCAGTACTTC; CDR3aa: CASGGTETQYF
d_gene: -; abundance: -; j_gene: TRBJ2-7; v_gene: TRBV20-1; CDR3nt: TGCAGTGCCCGGATGATAGTCGAGCAGTACTTC; CDR3aa: CSARMIVEQYF
d_gene: -; abundance: -; j_gene: TRBJ2-7; v_gene: TRBV5-1; CDR3nt: TGCGCCAGCAGCTTGGGACCCGTGGGGTACGAGCAGTACTTC; CDR3aa: CASSLGPVGYEQYF
d_gene: -; abundance: -; j_gene: TRBJ1-2; v_gene: TRBV5-4; CDR3nt: TGTGCCAGCAGCATGGACCTCTATGGCTACACCTTC; CDR3aa: CASSMDLYGYTF
d_gene: TRBD2; abundance: -; j_gene: TRBJ2-3; v_gene: TRBV6-6; CDR3nt: TGTGCCAGCAATTCACTAGCGGGAGGGCCAAATACGCAGTATTTT; CDR3aa: CASNSLAGGPNTQYF
d_gene: TRBD2; abundance: -; j_gene: TRBJ2-3; v_gene: TRBV5-1; CDR3nt: TGCGCCAGCAGCTTGGGACTAGCGGGGGGTCTCACAGATACGCAGTATTTT; CDR3aa: CASSLGLAGGLTDTQYF
d_gene: -; abundance: -; j_gene: TRBJ1-5; v_gene: TRBV2; CDR3nt: TGTGCCAGCAGTGTTAGGGAAGGAAGCAATCAGCCCCAGCATTTT; CDR3aa: CASSVREGSNQPQHF
d_gene: TRBD1; abundance: -; j_gene: TRBJ1-5; v_gene: TRBV25-1; CDR3nt: TGTGCCAGCAGTGAGGACGACAGGGCCAATCAGCCCCAGCATTTT; CDR3aa: CASSEDDRANQPQHF
d_gene: TRBD2; abundance: -; j_gene: TRBJ2-3; v_gene: TRBV30; CDR3nt: TGTGCCTGGAGTGTACGGGGGGGCCGAGATACGCAGTATTTT; CDR3aa: CAWSVRGGRDTQYF
d_gene: -; abundance: -; j_gene: TRBJ2-5; v_gene: TRBV6-4; CDR3nt: TGTGCCAGCAGTGACTACCAATACTTC; CDR3aa: CASSDYQYF
d_gene: -; abundance: -; j_gene: TRBJ1-6; v_gene: TRBV30; CDR3nt: TGTGCCTGGAGTGTTTCCAGGGATTCACCCCTCCACTTT; CDR3aa: CAWSVSRDSPLHF
d_gene: TRBD1; abundance: -; j_gene: TRBJ2-1; v_gene: TRBV5-6; CDR3nt: TGTGCCAGCATCCTGACAGGGGACAATGAGCAGTTCTTC; CDR3aa: CASILTGDNEQFF
d_gene: -; abundance: -; j_gene: TRBJ2-7; v_gene: TRBV5-1; CDR3nt: TGCGCCAGCACCTTCAACCCAGCCTTTTCCTACGAGCAGTACTTC; CDR3aa: CASTFNPAFSYEQYF
d_gene: -; abundance: once; j_gene: TRBJ1-2; v_gene: TRBV25-1; CDR3nt: TGTGCCAGCAGTGAACTACCCCTTGGACAGCAATCCAGAAATGGCTACACCTTC; CDR3aa: CASSELPLGQQSRNGYTF
d_gene: TRBD1; abundance: -; j_gene: TRBJ2-1; v_gene: TRBV12-5; CDR3nt: TGTGCTAGTGGTTGGGGGACAGGGATGTACAATGAGCAGTTCTTC; CDR3aa: CASGWGTGMYNEQFF
d_gene: -; abundance: once; j_gene: TRBJ2-1; v_gene: TRBV5-4; CDR3nt: TGTGCCAGCAGCTTCGAGTCCTACAATGAGCAGTTCTTC; CDR3aa: CASSFESYNEQFF
d_gene: TRBD1; abundance: -; j_gene: TRBJ1-2; v_gene: TRBV2; CDR3nt: TGTGCCAGCATCCTAGACAGGGGGCTCGGCTACACCTTC; CDR3aa: CASILDRGLGYTF
d_gene: -; abundance: -; j_gene: TRBJ2-7; v_gene: TRBV12-2; CDR3nt: TGTGCAAGTCGCCCCGGGACTGTAGGGAACGAGCAGTACTTC; CDR3aa: CASRPGTVGNEQYF
d_gene: -; abundance: -; j_gene: TRBJ2-2; v_gene: TRBV7-9; CDR3nt: TGTGCCAGCAGCTTAGCGGGCACCGGGGAGCTGTTTTTT; CDR3aa: CASSLAGTGELFF
d_gene: -; abundance: -; j_gene: TRBJ1-2; v_gene: TRBV30; CDR3nt: TGTGCCTGGAGTGTACAGGATGGCTACACCTTC; CDR3aa: CAWSVQDGYTF
d_gene: -; abundance: -; j_gene: TRBJ2-7; v_gene: TRBV11-3; CDR3nt: TGTGCCAGCAGCCCCCCCTCGACAGAGTCCTACGAGCAGTACTTC; CDR3aa: CASSPPSTESYEQYF
d_gene: -; abundance: -; j_gene: TRBJ2-6; v_gene: TRBV29-1; CDR3nt: TGCAGCGTACAAAGTCGGGCCAACGTCCTGACTTTC; CDR3aa: CSVQSRANVLTF
d_gene: TRBD1; abundance: -; j_gene: TRBJ2-3; v_gene: TRBV15; CDR3nt: TGTGCCACCAGCAGAGATCCTACAGGGGCCCTCACAGATACGCAGTATTTT; CDR3aa: CATSRDPTGALTDTQYF
d_gene: -; abundance: once; j_gene: TRBJ2-2; v_gene: TRBV7-7; CDR3nt: TGTGCCAGCGGCTTGGGGCCTACCGGGGAGCTGTTTTTT; CDR3aa: CASGLGPTGELFF
d_gene: -; abundance: few; j_gene: TRBJ1-2; v_gene: TRBV5-1; CDR3nt: TGCGCCAGCAGCGGACAGACCTATGGCTACACCTTC; CDR3aa: CASSGQTYGYTF
d_gene: TRBD2; abundance: once; j_gene: TRBJ2-3; v_gene: TRBV7-1; CDR3nt: TGTGCCAGCAGCCAGATAGCGGGAGATCTAGATGCGCAGTATTTT; CDR3aa: CASSQIAGDLDAQYF
d_gene: TRBD2; abundance: -; j_gene: TRBJ2-3; v_gene: TRBV10-1; CDR3nt: TGCGCCAGCAGTGATAGCGGGAGTATTACAGATACGCAGTATTTT; CDR3aa: CASSDSGSITDTQYF